This T cell receptor (beta chain) derives from a study of OX40 agonist ivuxolimab in advanced cancers. Sequenced by immunoSEQ multiplex PCR; TCRdb stores in-frame clones only, minus some. The top ten clones hold over 2% of a sample with 63,000 or so clones, around 88% of them seen once. V shed 2 bases and J 5 bases; nucleotides not matched to a gene: 6. The CDR3 sequence is 15 residues long. Looked up from germline, CDR1 is MNHNY and CDR2 is SVGAGI (reference sequence). The specimen was CD4+ or CD8+ T cells sorted from blood, collected in a trial of the OX40 agonist ivuxolimab. The chain employs TRBV6-6 and TRBJ2-5, with 9 bases matching TRBD1. The TCR was taken from an adult with an advanced solid tumor such as melanoma, head and neck, liver or kidney cancer. Here the CDR3 reads CASSYTDRGGETQYF. The CDR3 DNA reads TGTGCCAGCAGTTACACCGACAGGGGGGGGGAGACCCAGTACTTC.